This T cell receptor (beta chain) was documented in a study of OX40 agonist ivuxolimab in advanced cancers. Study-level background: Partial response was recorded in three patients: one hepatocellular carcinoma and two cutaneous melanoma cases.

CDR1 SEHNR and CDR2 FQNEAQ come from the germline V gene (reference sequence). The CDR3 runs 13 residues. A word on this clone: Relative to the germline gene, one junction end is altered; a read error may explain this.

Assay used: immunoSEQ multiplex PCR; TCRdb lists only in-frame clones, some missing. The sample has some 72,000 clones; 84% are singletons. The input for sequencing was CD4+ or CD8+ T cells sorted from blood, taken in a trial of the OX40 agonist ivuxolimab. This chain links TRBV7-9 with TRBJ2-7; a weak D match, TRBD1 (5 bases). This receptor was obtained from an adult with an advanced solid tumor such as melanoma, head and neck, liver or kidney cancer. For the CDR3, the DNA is TGTGCCAGCAACTTAGCACAGGACTACGAGCAGTACTTC. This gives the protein CASNLAQDYEQYF.